The 15 T cell receptor beta chains in this list originate from one sample, sequenced in a study of blood T cells in healthy people across ages. The second PCR ran roughly 6 to 11 cycles with a sample-barcoded 5' primer and J-beta primers. TCRdb fed the 5' RACE reads into MiXCR, producing one record per CDR3 protein. Of around 990,000 distinct CDR3 sequences in the sample, 35% to 40% are singletons; the top ten hold over 10%. Sample: blood. The receptors stem from a man between 18 and 35 years old in good health.

The table lists this clonotype with many counts. The chain combines TRBV10-3 with TRBJ1-2, with 9 bases matching TRBD1. V lost 3 bases to trimming and J lost 4 bases; unmatched junction nucleotides: 3. Germline CDR1 ENHRY, CDR2 SYGVKD. CDR3 length: 14 residues. CDR3 protein: CAISDSGQGYGYTF. Here the CDR3 DNA reads TGTGCCATCAGTGACTCGGGACAGGGCTATGGCTACACCTTC.

This clonotype has a handful of counts. V and J are TRBV11-2 and TRBJ2-5, with D perhaps matching TRBD1 (7 bases). The CDR3 totals 15 residues. V lost 5 bases to trimming and J lost 2 bases, with 15 bases between them. Germline V lookup: CDR1 SGHAT, CDR2 FQNNGV. The DNA of the CDR3 is TGTGCCAGCAGCCCAGGGGGTAGCGGACAAGAGACCCAGTACTTC. Protein product: CASSPGGSGQETQYF.

The genes are TRBV10-3 and TRBJ2-3; 9 bases are a match to TRBD2. V lost 10 bases and J lost 1; bases outside the gene matches: 3. This CDR3 has 13 residues. Germline V gene lookup returns CDR1 ENHRY and CDR2 SYGVKD. The CDR3 DNA is TGTGCCACCGTAGCGGGGGGCACAGATACGCAGTATTTT. It encodes CATVAGGTDTQYF.

Details on this clonotype: This may come from a read error, since a much larger clone is one base off. V and J are TRBV6-6 and TRBJ2-1; 9 bases are a match to TRBD1. The CDR3 runs 14 residues. CDR1 and CDR2 from the germline V gene are MNHNY and SVGAGI (reference sequence). The CDR3 nucleotides read TGTGCCAGCAGTTACACAGGGGGCAGGAATGAGAAGTTCTTC. Translating gives CASSYTGGRNEKFF.

This chain links TRBV12-3 or TRBV12-4 with TRBJ1-1, with D hard to call. Trimming cost V 3 bases and J 1 base, with 12 bases left between them. The CDR3 runs 15 residues. In DNA form, the CDR3 reads TGTGCCAGCAGTTTCAGGTCGGGCCAGAACACTGAAGCTTTCTTT. As protein: CASSFRSGQNTEAFF.

Regarding this clonotype: A read error may produce the germline difference seen at one junction end. The chain employs TRBV5-1 and TRBJ2-3; 9 bases line up with TRBD2. CDR3 length equals 16 residues. Germline V gives CDR1 SGHRS, CDR2 YFSETQ. The CDR3 region is CPSSPSIAGGTDTQYF. The CDR3 DNA reads as TGCCCCAGCAGCCCGAGTATAGCGGGGGGCACAGATACGCAGTATTTT. The whole variable domain, filled in from reference TRBV5-1 and TRBJ2-3, reads KAGVTQTPRYLIKTRGQQVTLSCSPISGHRSVSWYQQTPGQGLQFLFEYFSETQRNKGNFPGRFSGRQFSNSRSEMNVSTLELGDSALYLCPSSPSIAGGTDTQYFGPGTRLTVL.

The chain recombines TRBV4-3 with TRBJ1-4; a weak D match, TRBD1 (6 bases). V was clipped by 0 bases and J by 8 bases, with 16 bases between them. From germline, CDR1 is LGHNA and CDR2 YSLEER. The CDR3 totals 16 residues. CDR3: CASSQELTGLPEKLFF. In DNA, the CDR3 is TGCGCCAGCAGCCAAGAGTTGACAGGATTACCCGAAAAACTGTTTTTT.

This clonotype was found a few times. The CDR3, as DNA: TGTGCCAGCAGCATGGGACAGGGCTACGAGCAGTACTTC. It is translated as CASSMGQGYEQYF. This chain uses TRBV13 with TRBJ2-7; TRBD1 matches 9 bases. The CDR3 loop spans 13 amino acids. The trim removed 5 bases at V and 3 bases at J, leaving 2 bases unmatched. Germline V lookup: CDR1 PRHDT, CDR2 FYEKMQ (reference sequence).

This rearrangement joins TRBV30 to TRBJ2-1; possibly TRBD1 for D (5 bases). Germline loops: CDR1 GTSNPN, CDR2 SVGIG (reference sequence). The CDR3 is made up of 12 amino acids. V was cut by 8 bases and J by 6 bases, with 14 bases left in between. The CDR3 region is CAGAHYANEQFF. CDR3 nucleotides: TGTGCCGGGGCGCATTACGCCAATGAGCAGTTCTTC.

A few counts support this clonotype. CDR3 residues: CASRPKQGASNYGYTF. Written as DNA, the CDR3 is TGTGCCAGCAGGCCGAAACAGGGGGCCTCAAACTATGGCTACACCTTC. J is TRBJ1-2 and V is TRBV5-5, with 9 positions matching TRBD1. This CDR3 is built from 16 residues. V dropped 5 bases and J dropped 2; count of bases not matched to a gene: 10. CDR1 SGHKS and CDR2 YYEKEE come from the germline V gene (reference sequence).

This clonotype is a singleton in its sample. The chain combines TRBV20-1 with TRBJ1-2; D uncertain. Germline V CDR1 and CDR2: DFQATT, SNEGSKA (reference sequence). With 0 bases removed from V and 8 bases from J, the gap between germline ends came to 19 bases. This CDR3 contains 15 residues. This CDR3 reads CSARDSSTGLGGYTF. CDR3 bases: TGCAGTGCTAGAGATAGCTCCACGGGCCTCGGGGGCTACACCTTC.

This clonotype came up a few times. The chain links TRBV4-1 to TRBJ2-7; D gene uncertain. CDR3 length: 13 amino acids. In germline, CDR1 is MGHRA, CDR2 YSYEKL. Trimming removed 0 bases at V and 7 bases at J, with 10 bases between. The CDR3 spells CASSQEPGWEQYF. The CDR3 DNA is TGCGCCAGCAGCCAAGAGCCCGGTTGGGAGCAGTACTTC.

This clonotype showed up just a few times. V usage is TRBV12-3 or TRBV12-4 and J usage is TRBJ1-5; 11 bases match TRBD1. CDR3 size: 13 residues. J was trimmed by 9 bases and V by 7 bases; bases with no gene match: 5. The CDR3 bases are TGTGCCAGCACCCGGACAGGGGGCCGGCCCCAGCATTTT. Protein product: CASTRTGGRPQHF.

The chain joins TRBV7-3 to TRBJ2-6, with no clear D. V lost 4 bases, J lost 0 bases, and 10 bases lay in between. The length of the CDR3 is 16 residues. Germline V gene lookup returns CDR1 SGHTA and CDR2 FQGTGA. In DNA, the CDR3 is TGTGCCAGCAGCTCAAAACGGAACTCTGGGGCCAACGTCCTGACTTTC. Amino acids: CASSSKRNSGANVLTF.

There are a few counts of this clonotype. The chain carries TRBV7-9 and TRBJ1-4; 7 bases are shared with TRBD1. This CDR3 has 16 residues. After removal of 5 bases from V and 0 bases from J, the junction contained 6 bases not matched to a gene. Germline assignment: CDR1 SEHNR and CDR2 FQNEAQ (reference sequence). The CDR3 region has the DNA TGTGCCAGCAGCGAGGGACAGCCTGCAACTAATGAAAAACTGTTTTTT. Protein sequence: CASSEGQPATNEKLFF.